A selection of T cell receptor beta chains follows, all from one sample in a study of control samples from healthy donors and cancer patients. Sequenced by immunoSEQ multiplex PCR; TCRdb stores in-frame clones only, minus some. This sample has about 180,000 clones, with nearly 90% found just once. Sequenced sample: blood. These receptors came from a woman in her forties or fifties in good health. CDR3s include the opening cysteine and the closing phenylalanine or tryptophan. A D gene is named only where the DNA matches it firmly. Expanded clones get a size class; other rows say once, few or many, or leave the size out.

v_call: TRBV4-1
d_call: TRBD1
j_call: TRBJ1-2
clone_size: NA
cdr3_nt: TGCGCCAGCAGCCAAGACGGCCAGGGGGGATATGGCTACACCTTC
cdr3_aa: CASSQDGQGGYGYTF

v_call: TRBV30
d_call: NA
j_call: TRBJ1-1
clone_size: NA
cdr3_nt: TGTGCCTGGAGCCCCTACACTGAAGCTTTCTTT
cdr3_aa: CAWSPYTEAFF

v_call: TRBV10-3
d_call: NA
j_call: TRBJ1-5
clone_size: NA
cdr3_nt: TGTGCCATCAGTGAGTCCCTAGGGGGCAATCAGCCCCAGCATTTT
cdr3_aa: CAISESLGGNQPQHF

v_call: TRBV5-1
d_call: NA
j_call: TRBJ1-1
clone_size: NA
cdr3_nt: TGCGCCAGCAGCGCGGGGAGGTCTGAAGCTTTCTTT
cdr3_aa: CASSAGRSEAFF

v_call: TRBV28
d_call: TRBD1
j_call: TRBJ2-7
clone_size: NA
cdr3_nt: TGTGCCAGCAGGACCCCGGGACAGGAGATTTACGAGCAGTACTTC
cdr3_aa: CASRTPGQEIYEQYF

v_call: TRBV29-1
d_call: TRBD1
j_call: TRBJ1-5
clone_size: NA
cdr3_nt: TGCAGCGCCGGACAGGGCATTAATCAGCCCCAGCATTTT
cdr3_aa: CSAGQGINQPQHF

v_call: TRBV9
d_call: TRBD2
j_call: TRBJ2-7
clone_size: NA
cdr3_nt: TGTGCCAGCAGCGTCGGGGGGTTAGAAGGTCGGCAGTACTTC
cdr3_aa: CASSVGGLEGRQYF

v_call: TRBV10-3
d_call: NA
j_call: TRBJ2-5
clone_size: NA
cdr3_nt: TGTGCCATCTATATTCGGCGGCCCCAAGAGACCCAGTACTTC
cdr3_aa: CAIYIRRPQETQYF

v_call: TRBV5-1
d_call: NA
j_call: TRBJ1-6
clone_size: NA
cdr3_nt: TGCGCCAGCAGCTCCGAGGAGGGCCGCTCACCCCTCCACTTT
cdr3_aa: CASSSEEGRSPLHF

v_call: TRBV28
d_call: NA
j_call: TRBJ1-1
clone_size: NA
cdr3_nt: TGTGCCAGCAGTTTGGTGGGAACTGAAGCTTTCTTT
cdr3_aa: CASSLVGTEAFF

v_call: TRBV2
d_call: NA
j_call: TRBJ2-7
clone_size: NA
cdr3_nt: TGTGCCAGCAACTTAGACAGTTCCTACGAGCAGTACTTC
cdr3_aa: CASNLDSSYEQYF

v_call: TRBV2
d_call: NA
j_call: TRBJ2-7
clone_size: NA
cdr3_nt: TGTGCCAGCAGTGAAATCTATTCCGGCTACGAGCAGTACTTC
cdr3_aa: CASSEIYSGYEQYF

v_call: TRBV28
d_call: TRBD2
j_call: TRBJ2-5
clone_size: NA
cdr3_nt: TGTGCCAGCAGCCTTAGCGGGAGAGGAGAGACCCAGTACTTC
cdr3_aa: CASSLSGRGETQYF

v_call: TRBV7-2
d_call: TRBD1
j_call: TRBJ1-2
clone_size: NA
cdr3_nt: TGTGCCAGCAGCTTAAGGGACAGCTATGGCTACACCTTC
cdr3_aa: CASSLRDSYGYTF

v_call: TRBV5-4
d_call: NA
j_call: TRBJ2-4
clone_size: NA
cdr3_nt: TGTGCCAGCAGCTTGGGTGGGACTCTAGCCAAAAACATTCAGTACTTC
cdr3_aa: CASSLGGTLAKNIQYF

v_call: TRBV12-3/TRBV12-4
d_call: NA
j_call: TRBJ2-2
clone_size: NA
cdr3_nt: TGTGCCAGCAGTTTCGAGGGGACCGGGGAGCTGTTTTTT
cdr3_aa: CASSFEGTGELFF

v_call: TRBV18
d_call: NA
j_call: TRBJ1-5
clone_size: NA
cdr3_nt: TGTGCCAGCTCACCTTCCGCTGGACAGTACCAGCCCCAGCATTTT
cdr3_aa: CASSPSAGQYQPQHF

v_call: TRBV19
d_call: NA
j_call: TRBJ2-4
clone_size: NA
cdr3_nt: TGTGCCAGTAGTACCCCCCGGACGGAAAACATTCAGTACTTC
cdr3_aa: CASSTPRTENIQYF

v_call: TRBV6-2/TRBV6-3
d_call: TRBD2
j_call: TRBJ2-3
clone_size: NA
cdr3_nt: TGTGCCAGCAGTCTCCTGGAACCCGAAGCGGGAGGAACAGATACGCAGTATTTT
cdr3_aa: CASSLLEPEAGGTDTQYF

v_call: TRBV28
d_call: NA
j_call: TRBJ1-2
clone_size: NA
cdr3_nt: TGTGCCAGCAGACGGGGGGGGAACTATGGCTACACCTTC
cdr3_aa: CASRRGGNYGYTF

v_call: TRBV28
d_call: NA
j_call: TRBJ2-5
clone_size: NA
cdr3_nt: TGTGCCAGCAGTTTATATTTCTCTTCGGCGCAAGAGACCCAGTACTTC
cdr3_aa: CASSLYFSSAQETQYF

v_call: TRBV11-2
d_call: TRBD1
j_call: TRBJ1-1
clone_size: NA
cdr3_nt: TGTGCCAGCAGCTTAGACAGGGGGACTGAAGCTTTCTTT
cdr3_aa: CASSLDRGTEAFF

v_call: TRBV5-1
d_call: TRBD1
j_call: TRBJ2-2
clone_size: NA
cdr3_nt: TGCGCCAGTTCCACCCGACAGGGTGGTTACGGGGAGCTGTTTTTT
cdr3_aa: CASSTRQGGYGELFF

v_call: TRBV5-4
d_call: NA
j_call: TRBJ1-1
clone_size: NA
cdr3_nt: TGTGCCAGCAGCTTCGATAGCGCCCAGACTGAAGCTTTCTTT
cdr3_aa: CASSFDSAQTEAFF

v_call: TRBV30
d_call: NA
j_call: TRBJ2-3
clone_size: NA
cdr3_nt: TGTGCCTGGAGCGTGGGCACAGATACGCAGTATTTT
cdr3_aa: CAWSVGTDTQYF

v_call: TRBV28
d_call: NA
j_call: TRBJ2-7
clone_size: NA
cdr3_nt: TGTGCCAGCAATCGTGACGAGCAGTACTTC
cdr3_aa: CASNRDEQYF

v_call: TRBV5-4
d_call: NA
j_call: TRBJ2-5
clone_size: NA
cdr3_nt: TGTGCCAGCAGCTCGAATACCGTGGGGTCCCAAGAGACCCAGTACTTC
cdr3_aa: CASSSNTVGSQETQYF

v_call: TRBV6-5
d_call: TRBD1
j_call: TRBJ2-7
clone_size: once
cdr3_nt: TGTGCCAGCAAGGGACAGGATTCCTACGAGCAGTACTTC
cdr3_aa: CASKGQDSYEQYF

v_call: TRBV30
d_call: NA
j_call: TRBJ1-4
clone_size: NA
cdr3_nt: TGTGCCTGGAGTGTTATGGGGGGCGCGTTTAATGAAAAACTGTTTTTT
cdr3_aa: CAWSVMGGAFNEKLFF

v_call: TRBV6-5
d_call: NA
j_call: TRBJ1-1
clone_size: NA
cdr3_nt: TGTGCCAGCAGGGGGTGGGACACTGAAGCTTTCTTT
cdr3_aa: CASRGWDTEAFF

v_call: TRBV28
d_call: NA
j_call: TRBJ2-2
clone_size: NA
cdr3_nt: TGTGCCAGCAGCACTAGTTGGAGGGGGGACACCGGGGAGCTGTTTTTT
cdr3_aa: CASSTSWRGDTGELFF

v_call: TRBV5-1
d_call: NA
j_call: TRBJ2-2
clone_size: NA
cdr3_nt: TGCGCCAGCAGCTTGGACCGAACCGGGGAGCTGTTTTTT
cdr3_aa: CASSLDRTGELFF

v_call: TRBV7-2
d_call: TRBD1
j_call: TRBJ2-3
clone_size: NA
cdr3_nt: TGTGCCAGCAGCCCACCGGGACAGCCCACAGATACGCAGTATTTT
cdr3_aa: CASSPPGQPTDTQYF

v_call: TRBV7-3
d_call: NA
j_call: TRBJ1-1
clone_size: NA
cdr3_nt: TGTGCCAGCAGCCCGAACCGCTGGCTAGGAGCTTTCTTT
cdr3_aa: CASSPNRWLGAFF

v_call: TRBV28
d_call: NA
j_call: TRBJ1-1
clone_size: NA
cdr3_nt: TGTGCCAGCAGTTTAAGGTCTCCCACTGAAGCTTTCTTT
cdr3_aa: CASSLRSPTEAFF

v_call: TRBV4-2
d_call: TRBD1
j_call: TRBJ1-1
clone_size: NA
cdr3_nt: TGTGCCAGCAGCCAAGAGGCAGGGGGCTCCACTGAAGCTTTCTTT
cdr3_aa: CASSQEAGGSTEAFF

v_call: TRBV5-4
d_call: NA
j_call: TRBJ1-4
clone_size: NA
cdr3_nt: TGTGCCAGCAGCCTACCAGGGGCTGCAACTAATGAAAAACTGTTTTTT
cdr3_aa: CASSLPGAATNEKLFF

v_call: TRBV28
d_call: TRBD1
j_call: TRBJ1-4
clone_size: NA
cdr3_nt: TGTGCCAGCAGTTTATGGCTGACAGGGGGAACTAATGAAAAACTGTTTTTT
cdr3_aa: CASSLWLTGGTNEKLFF

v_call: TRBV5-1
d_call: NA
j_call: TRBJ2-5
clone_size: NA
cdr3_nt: TGCGCCAGCAGCTTGGCCATACAGGGGAGGGAGACCCAGTACTTC
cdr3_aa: CASSLAIQGRETQYF

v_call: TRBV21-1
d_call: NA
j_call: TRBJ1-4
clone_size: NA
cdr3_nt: TGTGCCAGCAGCAAAGAACCCGGGACAGGGAGCTTTCTTGAAAAACTGTTTTTT
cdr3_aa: CASSKEPGTGSFLEKLFF

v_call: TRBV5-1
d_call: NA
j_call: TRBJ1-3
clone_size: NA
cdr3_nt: TGCGCCAGCAGTGAAGGGTACTCTGGAAACACCATATATTTT
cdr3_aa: CASSEGYSGNTIYF

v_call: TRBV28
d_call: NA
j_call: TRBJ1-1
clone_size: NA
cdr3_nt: TGTGCCAGCAGTCCCCCCATGAACACTGAAGCTTTCTTT
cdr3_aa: CASSPPMNTEAFF

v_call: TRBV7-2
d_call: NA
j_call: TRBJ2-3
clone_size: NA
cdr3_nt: TGTGCCAGCAGCTCATCTAGCACAGATACGCAGTATTTT
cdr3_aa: CASSSSSTDTQYF

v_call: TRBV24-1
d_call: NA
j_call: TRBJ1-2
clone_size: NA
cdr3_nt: TGTGCCACCAGTGATCCCGGGACGGACTATGGCTACACCTTC
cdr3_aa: CATSDPGTDYGYTF